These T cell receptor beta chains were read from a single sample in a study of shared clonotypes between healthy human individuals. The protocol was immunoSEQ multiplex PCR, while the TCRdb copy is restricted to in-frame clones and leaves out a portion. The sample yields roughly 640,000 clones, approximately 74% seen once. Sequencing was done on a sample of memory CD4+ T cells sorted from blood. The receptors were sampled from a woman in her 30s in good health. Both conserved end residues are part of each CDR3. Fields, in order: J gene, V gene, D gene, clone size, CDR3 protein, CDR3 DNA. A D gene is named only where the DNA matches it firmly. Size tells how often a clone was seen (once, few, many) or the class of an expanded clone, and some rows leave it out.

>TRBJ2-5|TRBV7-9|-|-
CASSLGPGETQYF
TGTGCCAGCAGCCTAGGGCCTGGTGAGACCCAGTACTTC
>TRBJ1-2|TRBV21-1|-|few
CASSKVKRNYGYTF
TGTGCCAGCAGCAAAGTAAAGAGGAACTATGGCTACACCTTC
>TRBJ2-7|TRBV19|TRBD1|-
CASSPPGTGGDEQYF
TGTGCCAGTAGTCCCCCCGGGACAGGGGGCGACGAGCAGTACTTC
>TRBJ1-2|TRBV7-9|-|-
CASSPLGGYYGYTF
TGTGCCAGCAGCCCCCTCGGCGGATACTATGGCTACACCTTC
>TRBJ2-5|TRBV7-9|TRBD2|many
CASSDPGLAGGSQETQYF
TGTGCCAGCAGCGATCCGGGACTAGCGGGAGGGTCCCAAGAGACCCAGTACTTC
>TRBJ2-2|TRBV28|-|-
CASSLRSPGELFF
TGTGCCAGCAGTTTACGTTCCCCCGGGGAGCTGTTTTTT
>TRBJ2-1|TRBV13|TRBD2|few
CASSFGGGSSYNEQFF
TGTGCCAGCAGCTTTGGGGGAGGGTCCTCCTACAATGAGCAGTTCTTC
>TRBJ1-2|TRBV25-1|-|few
CASSLLTGGYTF
TGTGCCAGCAGTCTCCTGACTGGGGGCTACACCTTC
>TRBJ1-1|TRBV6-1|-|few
CASSRGRKNTEAFF
TGTGCCAGCAGCAGAGGACGGAAGAACACTGAAGCTTTCTTT
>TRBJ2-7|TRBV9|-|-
CASSAGNYPIYEQYF
TGTGCCAGCAGCGCCGGAAATTACCCCATCTACGAGCAGTACTTC
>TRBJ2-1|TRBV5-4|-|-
CASSLERYNNEQFF
TGTGCCAGCAGCTTGGAACGATACAACAATGAGCAGTTCTTC
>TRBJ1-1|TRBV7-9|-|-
CASSLRQTTEAFF
TGTGCCAGCAGCCTCCGACAGACTACTGAAGCTTTCTTT
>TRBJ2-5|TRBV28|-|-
CASRPQGRETQYF
TGTGCCAGCAGACCCCAGGGGCGGGAGACCCAGTACTTC